What follows are 17 T cell receptor beta chains derived from one specimen sequenced in a study of CD8+ T cells in alopecia areata. Indicated treatment: oral pan-JAK inhibitor, 5-10 mg twice daily. In each case, RNA was isolated and then reverse transcribed into cDNA as the sequencing template. Repertoires were generated with immunoSEQ multiplex PCR, while TCRdb's copy carries only in-frame clones and drops some. The profile covers some 170,000 clones, with about three fifths appearing a single time and 16% taken by the ten largest. Sample: CD4+ T cells sorted from blood, taken between weeks 55 and 70, from a patient treated with tofacitinib. Source of these receptors: a human donor with alopecia areata.

In this sample, this clone turned up a few times. This sequence joins TRBV29-1 and TRBJ1-2, with no clear D. Germline values: CDR1 SQVTM, CDR2 ANQGSEA. Trimming pared 3 bases from V and 9 bases from J, leaving 8 bases between. CDR3 length: 10 amino acids. The DNA for the CDR3 is TGCAGCGTTGAGGAGTCTAGCTACACCTTC. This gives the protein CSVEESSYTF. Combining the CDR3 with reference TRBV29-1 and TRBJ1-2 gives the whole variable domain SAVISQKPSRDICQRGTSLTIQCQVDSQVTMMFWYRQQPGQSLTLIATANQGSEATYESGFVIDKFPISRPNLTFSTLTVSNMSPEDSSIYLCSVEESSYTFGSGTRLTVV.

This chain connects TRBV29-1 to TRBJ2-5; 11 bases are shared with TRBD2. The CDR3 contains 14 residues. The germline CDR1 and CDR2 sequences are SQVTM and ANQGSEA. Losses at the gene ends were 6 bases for V and 5 bases for J; bases not matched to a gene: 8. This CDR3 reads CSVRLAGGHETQYF. CDR3 bases: TGCAGCGTCCGCCTAGCGGGGGGTCATGAGACCCAGTACTTC.

There are a few counts of this clone. V gene TRBV6-4 combines with J gene TRBJ2-3; 8 bases line up with TRBD2. The V segment lost 4 bases and the J segment 0 bases; nucleotides outside the gene matches: 3. Germline V CDR1 and CDR2: MRHNA, SNTAGT. The CDR3 is 15 amino acids. As DNA, the CDR3 is TGTGCCAGCAGTGCGGCGGGGGGAAGCACAGATACGCAGTATTTT. It translates to CASSAAGGSTDTQYF.

The rearrangement joins TRBV5-1 to TRBJ1-6; D is unresolved. The CDR3 runs to 15 residues. The ends were cut back, 4 bases at V and 5 bases at J, with 13 bases in the middle. Germline lookup yields CDR1 SGHRS and CDR2 YFSETQ. Here the CDR3 reads CASSEPDGNNSPLHF. The CDR3 nucleotides read TGCGCCAGCAGCGAACCGGACGGAAATAATTCACCCCTCCACTTT.

The chain carries TRBV5-6 and TRBJ2-3; 7 nucleotides line up with TRBD2. The V and J ends lost 0 bases and 4 bases, in that order; junction bases with no gene match: 8. In germline, CDR1 is SGHDT, CDR2 YYEEEE. The CDR3 extends over 16 amino acids. The CDR3 sequence is CASSLAGAGVPDTQYF. Here the CDR3 DNA reads TGTGCCAGCAGCTTGGCCGGCGCGGGGGTCCCAGATACGCAGTATTTT.

CDR3 coding DNA: TGCAGTGCCGGGGGCTACTATGGCTACACCTTC. Translated: CSAGGYYGYTF. The chain recombines TRBV20-1 with TRBJ1-2, with D possibly being TRBD1 (6 bases). The V end was cut by 6 bases, the J end by 3 bases, with 8 bases between. The CDR3 consists of 11 residues. Germline V gene data show CDR1 as DFQATT and CDR2 as SNEGSKA (reference sequence).

V gene TRBV30 combines with J gene TRBJ1-3; D is unresolved. CDR1 and CDR2 (germline): GTSNPN, SVGIG (reference sequence). The CDR3 length is 15 residues. V was shortened by 1 base and J by 4 bases, with 14 bases between the two germline ends. The CDR3 sequence is CAWSATARRGNTIYF. The CDR3 coding sequence is TGTGCCTGGAGTGCTACTGCCCGTCGCGGAAACACCATATATTTT.

This clone was seen a few times. This chain connects TRBV10-2 to TRBJ1-2; D gene uncertain. CDR3 length equals 11 residues. V lost 4 bases and J 8 bases, leaving 8 bases between the germline ends. Per the germline V gene, CDR1 is WSHSY and CDR2 is SAAADI. CDR3 amino acids: CASSGGSGYTF. The CDR3 DNA reads as TGCGCCAGCAGTGGTGGTTCCGGCTACACCTTC.

This chain connects TRBV29-1 to TRBJ1-1; no reliable D call. Trimming shortened V by 5 bases and J by 1 base, and 11 bases separated the two germline ends. Germline V gives CDR1 SQVTM, CDR2 ANQGSEA. This CDR3 has 13 amino acids. The CDR3 loop is CSVTGVSNTEAFF. The DNA of the CDR3 is TGCAGCGTTACGGGAGTATCGAACACTGAAGCTTTCTTT.

The rearrangement links TRBV25-1 to TRBJ1-2, with a weak D call TRBD1 (6 bases). V lost 4 bases, J lost 6 bases, and 18 bases lay in between. Germline assignment: CDR1 MGHDK and CDR2 SYGVNS. The CDR3 loop spans 15 amino acids. Here the CDR3 reads CASSARIQGLDGYTF. Here the CDR3 DNA reads TGTGCCAGCAGTGCGCGTATACAGGGTCTGGATGGCTACACCTTC.

This clone was detected a few times. V gene TRBV2 combines with J gene TRBJ2-4; D is uncertain. Germline CDR1 SNHLY, CDR2 FYNNEI. The length of the CDR3 is 16 residues. The V gene lost 4 bases and the J gene lost 7 bases, with 20 bases spanning the gap. The CDR3 loop is CASSANTDRRNNIQYF. CDR3 coding DNA: TGTGCCAGCAGTGCGAACACCGACCGAAGAAACAACATTCAGTACTTC.

In DNA form, the CDR3 reads TGTGCCTGGAGTGTACTCTTTAGCCCCGGAGAGACCCAGTACTTC. Amino acids: CAWSVLFSPGETQYF. V usage is TRBV30 and J usage is TRBJ2-5, with D unresolved. The CDR3 has 15 amino acids. Germline CDR1 and CDR2: GTSNPN and SVGIG (reference sequence). V was clipped by 0 bases and J by 4 bases, with 15 bases between them.

The gene calls are TRBV29-1 and TRBJ2-2; 9 bases are a match to TRBD1. The germline V gene encodes CDR1 SQVTM and CDR2 ANQGSEA. V gave up 6 bases and J gave up 8 bases; unmatched junction bases: 7. The CDR3 is 13 amino acids. The CDR3, as DNA: TGCAGCGTCGGACAGGGGCCCGCAGGGGAGCTGTTTTTT. Translated, it gives CSVGQGPAGELFF.

V is TRBV2 and J is TRBJ1-1; D perhaps matches TRBD1 (5 bases). The CDR3 loop spans 14 amino acids. Germline V gene lookup returns CDR1 SNHLY and CDR2 FYNNEI. V was shortened by 3 bases and J by 4 bases, with 12 bases between the two germline ends. This CDR3 reads CASSDQGRGTEAFF. DNA for the CDR3: TGTGCCAGCAGTGACCAGGGACGAGGCACTGAAGCTTTCTTT.

The chain has TRBV7-9 and TRBJ2-5; possibly TRBD1 for D (7 bases). V dropped 5 bases and J dropped 2 bases, with 18 bases sitting between them. CDR3 length: 16 residues. Germline V lookup: CDR1 SEHNR, CDR2 FQNEAQ (reference sequence). CDR3 in DNA: TGTGCCAGCAGCCGGGAGACAGGGTCCCTACAAGAGACCCAGTACTTC. It specifies CASSRETGSLQETQYF.

V is TRBV27 and J is TRBJ2-7; 7 bases agree with TRBD1. The trim removed 6 bases at V and 2 bases at J, leaving 10 bases unmatched. CDR1 and CDR2 (germline): MNHEY, SMNVEV (reference sequence). The CDR3 length is 15 residues. CDR3 DNA sequence: TGTGCCAGCAGATCAGGGGGACAGCGAACCTACGAGCAGTACTTC. Its translation: CASRSGGQRTYEQYF.

The CDR3 DNA reads TGCAGCGTTGGGGTAGAGACCCAGTACTTC. Protein sequence: CSVGVETQYF. The gene calls are TRBV29-1 and TRBJ2-5; D uncertain. The ends were cut back, 4 bases at V and 4 bases at J, with 4 bases in the middle. The length of the CDR3 is 10 residues. Germline-derived CDR1 and CDR2 are SQVTM and ANQGSEA.